A single sample gave rise to the 16 T cell receptor beta chains below, sequenced in a study of T cell responses to AZD1222 COVID-19 vaccine. Profiled with immunoSEQ multiplex PCR; TCRdb holds only in-frame clones, not every one. Of more than 50,000 clones in the sample, 84% are singletons; the top ten hold about 20%. The specimen comprised peripheral blood, sampled on day 0 of AZD1222 vaccination. The receptors were sampled from an adult in good health.

The chain is built from TRBV4-1 and TRBJ2-1, with TRBD2 identical over 9 bases. The CDR3 covers 16 residues. The J segment lost 6 bases and the V segment lost 0 bases, leaving 6 bases of the junction unmatched. CDR1 and CDR2 from the germline V gene are MGHRA and YSYEKL. The CDR3 loop is CASSQERASGINEQFF. DNA for the CDR3: TGCGCCAGCAGCCAAGAAAGGGCTAGCGGGATCAATGAGCAGTTCTTC.

The CDR3 DNA is TGTGCCAGCAGCTACGGACTAGCGGGACGGGGATACAGCACAGATACGCAGTATTTT. Protein sequence: CASSYGLAGRGYSTDTQYF. The chain links TRBV6-6 to TRBJ2-3, with 12 bases lining up with TRBD2. The CDR3 spans 19 residues. Germline V gene lookup returns CDR1 MNHNY and CDR2 SVGAGI (reference sequence). Trimming took 6 bases from V and 0 from J; bases not matched to a gene: 13.

The gene calls are TRBV7-6 and TRBJ2-2; weak D call: TRBD2 (5 bases). V gave up 5 bases and J gave up 5 bases, with 21 bases separating them. This CDR3 contains 17 residues. Germline V gene data show CDR1 as SGHVS and CDR2 as FNYEAQ. The CDR3 region is CASSRPLRELETGELFF. The CDR3 coding sequence is TGTGCCAGCAGCCGACCTCTTAGGGAGTTGGAGACCGGGGAGCTGTTTTTT.

This clone was observed a handful of times. The chain couples TRBV18 to TRBJ1-1, with 7 bases fitting TRBD1. V trimming: 4 bases; J trimming: 4 bases; junction bases outside the gene matches: 9. Per germline, CDR1 KGHSH and CDR2 LQKENI. This CDR3 region has 15 residues. The CDR3 region has the DNA TGTGCCAGCTCACGACAAGACAGGGTTGTCACTGAAGCTTTCTTT. It encodes CASSRQDRVVTEAFF.

V usage is TRBV5-3 and J usage is TRBJ2-7; D not resolved. TRBV5-3 is an ORF for which the function is uncertain. The CDR3 totals 15 residues. V dropped 0 bases and J dropped 0 bases, with 10 bases sitting between them. The CDR3: CARSLVAEPSYEQYF. The DNA of the CDR3 is TGTGCCAGAAGCTTGGTTGCGGAACCCTCCTACGAGCAGTACTTC.

The V gene is TRBV19, the J gene TRBJ2-7, with 7 positions matching TRBD1. V trimming: 0 bases; J trimming: 4 bases; junction bases outside the gene matches: 12. Germline loops: CDR1 LNHDA, CDR2 SQIVND (reference sequence). The CDR3 runs to 17 residues. In nucleotides, the CDR3 is TGTGCCAGTAGTATAGATACAATACGACAGGACAGGTACGAGCAGTACGTC. It encodes CASSIDTIRQDRYEQYV.

The chain combines TRBV11-3 with TRBJ1-1; D is uncertain. This CDR3 is 15 amino acids long. CDR1 and CDR2 (germline): SGHNT, YENEEA. V lost 5 bases and J 0 bases, leaving 13 bases between the germline ends. Here the CDR3 DNA reads TGTGCCAGCAGCCCGCAAGACATGTTGAACACTGAAGCTTTCTTT. Amino acid sequence: CASSPQDMLNTEAFF. Variable domain in full (rest from reference TRBV11-3 and TRBJ1-1): EAGVVQSPRYKIIEKKQPVAFWCNPISGHNTLYWYLQNLGQGPELLIRYENEEAVDDSQLPKDRFSAERLKGVDSTLKIQPAELGDSAVYLCASSPQDMLNTEAFFGQGTRLTVV.

The gene calls are TRBV5-4 and TRBJ2-7; 9 nucleotides align to TRBD2. CDR1 is SGHNT and CDR2 is YYREEE in the germline V gene (reference sequence). The V segment lost 3 bases and the J segment 3 bases; nucleotides outside the gene matches: 7. This CDR3 region has 15 residues. The CDR3 DNA reads TGTGCCAGCAGCTCCTCCGGGACTAGCTTCTACGAGCAGTACTTC. Translation: CASSSSGTSFYEQYF.

The chain joins TRBV2 to TRBJ1-2; tentatively, D is TRBD1 (5 bases). Germline V gene data show CDR1 as SNHLY and CDR2 as FYNNEI. V lost 6 bases, J lost 2 bases, and 16 bases lay in between. There are 15 residues in the CDR3. The CDR3 sequence is CASSLTVIPNYGYTF. CDR3 in DNA: TGTGCCAGCAGCCTGACAGTTATCCCCAACTATGGCTACACCTTC.

The rearrangement uses TRBV5-6 and TRBJ1-5; maybe TRBD1 (6 bases). This CDR3 is built from 15 residues. Per germline, CDR1 SGHDT and CDR2 YYEEEE. V lost 7 bases and J 3 bases, leaving 17 bases between the germline ends. The CDR3 here is CASHLRGGHNQPQHF. The CDR3 nucleotides are TGTGCCAGCCACCTACGGGGGGGACACAATCAGCCCCAGCATTTT.

This sequence joins TRBV25-1 and TRBJ2-2; the match to TRBD1 covers 7 bases. In germline, CDR1 is MGHDK, CDR2 SYGVNS. Unmatched junction bases numbered 2, after V lost 3 bases and J lost 4 bases. The CDR3 contains 14 residues. The CDR3 sequence is CASSDWTGTGELFF. The CDR3 bases are TGTGCCAGCAGTGATTGGACAGGCACCGGGGAGCTGTTTTTT.

V usage is TRBV28 and J usage is TRBJ2-7; maybe TRBD2 (6 bases). Germline V gives CDR1 MDHEN, CDR2 SYDVKM. The ends were cut back, 6 bases at V and 2 bases at J, with 17 bases in the middle. This CDR3 spans 15 amino acids. The CDR3 region is CASSNNGGPPYEQYF. CDR3 DNA: TGTGCCAGCAGCAACAACGGGGGTCCTCCCTACGAGCAGTACTTC.

The V call is TRBV6-6, the J call TRBJ1-4; tentatively, D is TRBD1 (5 bases). V shed 7 bases and J shed 5 bases, with 14 bases lying between them. The CDR3 is made up of 14 amino acids. Germline V gene sequence: CDR1 MNHNY, CDR2 SVGAGI (reference sequence). The CDR3 DNA is TGTGCCAGCACCAACGGGGCGGGAAATGAAAAACTGTTTTTT. It encodes CASTNGAGNEKLFF.

This chain links TRBV5-1 with TRBJ2-3, with no clear D. This CDR3 spans 14 amino acids. Trimming removed 4 bases from V and 0 bases from J, with 9 bases in between. Germline CDR1 reads SGHRS; CDR2 reads YFSETQ. CDR3 region: CASSGLLSTDTQYF. CDR3 nucleotide sequence: TGCGCCAGCAGCGGCCTTTTGAGCACAGATACGCAGTATTTT.

V usage is TRBV27 and J usage is TRBJ2-1; 9 bases fit TRBD2. V lost 5 bases, J lost 8 bases, and 10 bases stayed unmatched. The CDR3 is 15 amino acids. From germline, CDR1 is MNHEY and CDR2 SMNVEV (reference sequence). CDR3 coding DNA: TGTGCCAGCAGTCCCTTAGCGGGAGCCTGGGATGAGCAGTTCTTC. Its protein product is CASSPLAGAWDEQFF.

V is TRBV19 and J is TRBJ2-7; TRBD2 is a possible D gene (5 bases). The CDR3 sequence is 11 residues long. Looked up from germline, CDR1 is LNHDA and CDR2 is SQIVND (reference sequence). V was clipped by 8 bases and J by 4 bases, with 9 bases between them. DNA of the CDR3: TGTGCCAGTGGGAGCGGATACGAGCAGTACTTC. Its protein is CASGSGYEQYF.